Listed below are T cell receptor beta chains from one sample, sequenced in a study of CD8 T cells in ankylosing spondylitis. Each CDR3 protein gets one entry after TCRdb re-called the 5' RACE reads with MiXCR. The sample contains about 750,000 distinct CDR3 sequences, around 20% of which appear only once. The specimen sequenced was blood, either unsorted or a sorted T cell fraction (not recorded which). The receptors derive from a male donor with ankylosing spondylitis. Both conserved end residues are part of each CDR3. Fields, in order: J gene, D gene, V gene, clone size, CDR3 protein, CDR3 DNA. The D gene is left open where the match is weak. Not every row has a clone size; where given, it reads once, few, many or a size class.

>TRBJ2-7|TRBD2|TRBV20-1|many
CSAQGLAGYEQYF
TGCAGTGCCCAGGGGCTAGCGGGCTACGAGCAGTACTTC
>TRBJ2-1|TRBD1|TRBV20-1|-
CSARGTGKSAIYNEQFF
TGCAGTGCTCGAGGGACAGGGAAGTCGGCCATTTACAATGAGCAGTTCTTC
>TRBJ2-2|TRBD1|TRBV10-3|few
CAISRTGANTGELFF
TGTGCCATCAGCCGGACAGGGGCGAACACCGGGGAGCTGTTTTTT
>TRBJ2-7|TRBD2|TRBV28|few
CASRHVSGTIFYEQYF
TGTGCCAGCAGGCATGTTAGCGGGACAATCTTCTACGAGCAGTACTTC
>TRBJ2-7|-|TRBV29-1|-
CSVAEAVGVLYEQYF
TGCAGCGTGGCCGAGGCGGTGGGGGTATTATACGAGCAGTACTTC
>TRBJ2-7|TRBD2|TRBV24-1|few
CATSDGLADRYEQYF
TGTGCCACCAGTGATGGCCTAGCGGACCGATACGAGCAGTACTTC
>TRBJ1-2|-|TRBV25-1|-
CASTFGGGGYTF
TGTGCCAGCACCTTTGGGGGAGGGGGCTACACCTTC
>TRBJ2-5|TRBD1|TRBV5-1|-
CASSSLGQGETQYF
TGCGCCAGCAGCAGCCTAGGACAGGGGGAGACCCAGTACTTC
>TRBJ2-7|TRBD1|TRBV6-5|-
CASSYRDRGWVVGYEQYF
TGTGCCAGCAGTTATCGGGACAGGGGATGGGTAGTTGGATACGAGCAGTACTTC
>TRBJ1-1|-|TRBV9|few
CASSAETANTEAFF
TGTGCCAGCAGCGCAGAGACAGCGAACACTGAAGCTTTCTTT
>TRBJ2-7|-|TRBV7-8|few
CASSPGPVDEQYF
TGTGCCAGCAGCCCTGGGCCGGTCGACGAGCAGTACTTC
>TRBJ2-3|-|TRBV6-1|few
CASSPPPRQNRGPDTQYF
TGTGCCAGCAGCCCTCCCCCCAGACAGAACCGGGGACCAGATACGCAGTATTTT
>TRBJ2-2|TRBD2|TRBV7-9|many
CASTREATGELFF
TGTGCCAGCACCCGGGAGGCCACCGGGGAGCTGTTTTTT
>TRBJ2-3|TRBD1|TRBV29-1|few
CSVEARGQADTQYF
TGCAGCGTTGAAGCCAGGGGGCAGGCAGATACGCAGTATTTT
>TRBJ2-7|-|TRBV25-1|-
CASRETSSYEQYF
TGTGCCAGCAGAGAGACTAGCTCCTACGAGCAGTACTTC
>TRBJ2-7|-|TRBV12-3/TRBV12-4|-
CASRAFEGSSDEQYF
TGTGCCAGCAGGGCTTTTGAGGGGAGTAGCGACGAGCAGTACTTC
>TRBJ2-2|-|TRBV29-1|few
CSVEGLSGELFF
TGCAGCGTTGAAGGTTTATCCGGGGAGCTGTTTTTT
>TRBJ2-7|-|TRBV10-3|once
CAISPGLGAAYEQYF
TGTGCCATCAGTCCAGGATTGGGTGCGGCCTACGAGCAGTACTTC
>TRBJ2-2|-|TRBV5-1|-
CASSLVVAEGTGELFF
TGCGCCAGCAGCTTGGTGGTAGCGGAGGGCACCGGGGAGCTGTTTTTT
>TRBJ1-4|-|TRBV2|-
CASGASRSEKLFF
TGTGCCAGCGGGGCCTCACGGAGTGAAAAACTGTTTTTT
>TRBJ2-7|-|TRBV5-1|-
CASSFRPGSYEQYF
TGCGCCAGCAGCTTTCGTCCGGGATCCTACGAGCAGTACTTC
>TRBJ2-5|-|TRBV18|-
CASSSPTGIETQYF
TGTGCCAGCTCGTCTCCTACAGGGATAGAGACCCAGTACTTC
>TRBJ1-4|-|TRBV20-1|few
CSATNTATNEKLFF
TGCAGTGCTACGAACACCGCAACTAATGAAAAACTGTTTTTT
>TRBJ1-1|TRBD1|TRBV6-2/TRBV6-3|few
CASRDRDRGILNTEAFF
TGTGCCAGCAGGGACCGGGACAGGGGCATCCTGAACACTGAAGCTTTCTTT
>TRBJ2-7|-|TRBV6-1|-
CASSDRVPPYEQYF
TGTGCCAGCAGTGACAGGGTCCCCCCCTACGAGCAGTACTTC
>TRBJ2-2|TRBD1|TRBV7-8|-
CASSSGTGHTGELFF
TGTGCCAGCAGCTCCGGGACAGGGCACACCGGGGAGCTGTTTTTT
>TRBJ2-1|TRBD1|TRBV7-6|-
CASSPADRAYNEQFF
TGTGCCAGCAGCCCAGCGGACAGGGCCTACAATGAGCAGTTCTTC
>TRBJ2-1|-|TRBV20-1|-
CSARVLRSHEQFF
TGCAGTGCTAGGGTCCTGAGGAGCCATGAGCAGTTCTTC
>TRBJ2-3|-|TRBV4-1|few
CASSQVISSTDTQYF
TGCGCCAGCAGCCAAGTGATCTCTAGCACAGATACGCAGTATTTT
>TRBJ2-4|-|TRBV20-1|-
CSARDQGIGNIQYF
TGCAGTGCTAGAGATCAAGGGATAGGAAACATTCAGTACTTC
>TRBJ1-1|-|TRBV12-3/TRBV12-4|-
CASRPAGSEAFF
TGTGCCAGCAGGCCGGCGGGGTCTGAAGCTTTCTTT
>TRBJ2-5|TRBD2|TRBV2|few
CASRNGTSGGAETQYF
TGTGCCAGCAGGAACGGGACTAGCGGGGGGGCAGAGACCCAGTACTTC
>TRBJ2-1|TRBD1|TRBV5-1|few
CASSQRQGPDNEQFF
TGCGCCAGCAGCCAAAGACAGGGGCCCGACAATGAGCAGTTCTTC
>TRBJ2-1|TRBD2|TRBV19|-
CASSIRGDSYNEQFF
TGTGCCAGTAGTATTCGGGGGGATTCCTACAATGAGCAGTTCTTC
>TRBJ1-1|-|TRBV21-1|few
CASSKAPGVNTEAFF
TGTGCCAGCAGCAAAGCGCCAGGAGTGAACACTGAAGCTTTCTTT
>TRBJ2-1|TRBD2|TRBV11-2|-
CASSPGTSGVYNEQFF
TGTGCCAGCAGCCCAGGGACTAGCGGGGTCTACAATGAGCAGTTCTTC
>TRBJ2-3|TRBD2|TRBV20-1|few
CSAPDLRESSDTQYF
TGCAGTGCCCCAGATCTGCGGGAGTCATCAGATACGCAGTATTTT
>TRBJ2-7|TRBD2|TRBV20-1|-
CSAAWGSGGASEQYF
TGCAGTGCCGCCTGGGGTAGCGGGGGGGCCAGCGAGCAGTACTTC
>TRBJ2-2|TRBD1|TRBV7-3|-
CASSLTGQGATGELFF
TGTGCCAGCAGCTTAACGGGACAGGGGGCCACCGGGGAGCTGTTTTTT
>TRBJ2-7|TRBD1|TRBV20-1|-
CSARTSWTGKYEQYF
TGCAGTGCCAGGACCTCGTGGACAGGGAAGTACGAGCAGTACTTC
>TRBJ2-2|TRBD2|TRBV29-1|few
CSVRTSGGLNTGELFF
TGCAGCGTCAGGACTAGCGGGGGGCTCAACACCGGGGAGCTGTTTTTT
>TRBJ2-3|-|TRBV4-1|-
CASSQDQWGEDTQYF
TGCGCCAGCAGCCAAGATCAATGGGGGGAAGATACGCAGTATTTT
>TRBJ2-5|-|TRBV13|once
CASSVRTRLKETQYF
TGTGCCAGCAGCGTCCGAACTAGACTAAAAGAGACCCAGTACTTC
>TRBJ1-5|-|TRBV19|-
CASSMTGGSNQPQHF
TGTGCCAGTAGTATGACGGGGGGGTCCAATCAGCCCCAGCATTTT
>TRBJ2-3|-|TRBV20-1|-
CSARDGGILGEDTQYF
TGCAGTGCTAGAGATGGGGGGATCCTGGGGGAGGATACGCAGTATTTT
>TRBJ1-2|TRBD1|TRBV14|few
CASRQAGTVTDGYTF
TGTGCCAGCAGGCAAGCCGGGACAGTTACGGATGGCTACACCTTC
>TRBJ2-3|-|TRBV5-1|-
CASSPPGDTQYF
TGCGCCAGCAGCCCCCCGGGAGATACGCAGTATTTT
>TRBJ1-2|TRBD1|TRBV28|-
CASRTGAPGGYTF
TGTGCCTCCCGGACAGGGGCGCCCGGCGGCTACACCTTC
>TRBJ2-5|TRBD2|TRBV29-1|few
CSALAGQETQYF
TGCAGCGCCTTAGCGGGGCAAGAGACCCAGTACTTC
>TRBJ2-7|-|TRBV29-1|-
CSVKQGWEQYF
TGCAGCGTCAAACAGGGTTGGGAGCAGTACTTC
>TRBJ2-5|TRBD2|TRBV9|-
CASSTSGVEETQYF
TGTGCCAGCTCGACTAGCGGAGTGGAAGAGACCCAGTACTTC
>TRBJ1-1|-|TRBV12-3/TRBV12-4|-
CASSSGGKSTEAFF
TGTGCCAGCAGTTCCGGGGGAAAGAGCACTGAAGCTTTCTTT
>TRBJ2-1|-|TRBV2|-
CASSRDLPHDEQFF
TGTGCCAGCAGCCGGGACCTTCCCCACGATGAGCAGTTCTTC
>TRBJ2-7|TRBD1|TRBV5-1|-
CASSLGDRAPYEQYF
TGCGCCAGCAGCTTGGGGGACAGGGCTCCCTACGAGCAGTACTTC